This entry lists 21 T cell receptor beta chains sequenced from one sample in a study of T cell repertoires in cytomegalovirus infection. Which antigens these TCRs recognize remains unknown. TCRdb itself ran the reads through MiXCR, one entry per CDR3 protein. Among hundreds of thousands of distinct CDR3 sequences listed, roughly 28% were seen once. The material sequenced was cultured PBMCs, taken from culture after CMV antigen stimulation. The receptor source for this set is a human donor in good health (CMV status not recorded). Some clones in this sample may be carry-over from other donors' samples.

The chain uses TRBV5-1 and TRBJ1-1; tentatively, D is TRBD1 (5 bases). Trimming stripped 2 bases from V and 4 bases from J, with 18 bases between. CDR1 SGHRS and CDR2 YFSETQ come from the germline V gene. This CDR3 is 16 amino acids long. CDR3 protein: CASSFGTGNLGTEAFF. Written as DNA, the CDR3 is TGCGCCAGCAGCTTTGGGACGGGAAATTTGGGCACTGAAGCTTTCTTT.

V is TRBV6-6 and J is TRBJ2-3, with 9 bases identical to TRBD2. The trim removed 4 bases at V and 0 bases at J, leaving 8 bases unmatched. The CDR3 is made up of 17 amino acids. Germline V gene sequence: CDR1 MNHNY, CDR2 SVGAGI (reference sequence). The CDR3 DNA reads TGTGCCAGCAGTTGGGGCCTAGCGGGGTCTAGCACAGATACGCAGTATTTT. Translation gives CASSWGLAGSSTDTQYF.

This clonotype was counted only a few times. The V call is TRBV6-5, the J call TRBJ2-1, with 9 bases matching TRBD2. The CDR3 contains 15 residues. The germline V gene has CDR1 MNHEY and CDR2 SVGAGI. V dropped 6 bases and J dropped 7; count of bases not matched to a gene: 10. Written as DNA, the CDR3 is TGTGCCAGCAGCCAACTAAGCGGGGGGACTAATGAGCAGTTCTTC. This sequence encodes CASSQLSGGTNEQFF.

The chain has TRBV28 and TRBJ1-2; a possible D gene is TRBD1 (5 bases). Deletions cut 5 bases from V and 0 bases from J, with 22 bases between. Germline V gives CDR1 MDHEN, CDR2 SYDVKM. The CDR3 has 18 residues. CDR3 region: CASSTRRGAVNTNYGYTF. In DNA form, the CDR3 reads TGTGCCAGCAGTACTCGCCGTGGGGCGGTAAATACTAACTATGGCTACACCTTC.

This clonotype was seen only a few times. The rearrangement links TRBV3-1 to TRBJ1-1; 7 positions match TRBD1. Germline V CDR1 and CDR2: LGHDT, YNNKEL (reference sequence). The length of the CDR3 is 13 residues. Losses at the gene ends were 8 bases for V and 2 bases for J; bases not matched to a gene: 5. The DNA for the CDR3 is TGTGCCAGCCGGGACAGCACTAACACTGAAGCTTTCTTT. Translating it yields CASRDSTNTEAFF.

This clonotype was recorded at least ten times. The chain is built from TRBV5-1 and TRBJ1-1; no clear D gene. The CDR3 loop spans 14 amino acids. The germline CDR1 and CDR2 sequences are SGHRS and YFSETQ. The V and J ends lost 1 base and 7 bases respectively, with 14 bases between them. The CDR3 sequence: CASSLRFRHVEAFF. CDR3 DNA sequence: TGCGCCAGCAGCTTGCGTTTCAGGCACGTTGAAGCTTTCTTT.

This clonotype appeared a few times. DNA for the CDR3: TGCAGTGCATTTGGGGGGACAGCACATCAGCCCCAGCATTTT. This gives the protein CSAFGGTAHQPQHF. V gene TRBV20-1 combines with J gene TRBJ1-5; 7 nucleotides agree with TRBD1. CDR1 and CDR2 (germline): DFQATT, SNEGSKA (reference sequence). The CDR3 contains 14 residues. Germline trimming cut 6 bases from V and 5 bases from J; bases unmatched to any gene: 10.

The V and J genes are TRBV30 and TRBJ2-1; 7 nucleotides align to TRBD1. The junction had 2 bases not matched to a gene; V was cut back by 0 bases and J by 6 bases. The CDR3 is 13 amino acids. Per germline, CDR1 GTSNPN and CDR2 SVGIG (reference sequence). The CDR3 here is CAWSVWTGNEQFF. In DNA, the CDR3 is TGTGCCTGGAGTGTTTGGACAGGCAATGAGCAGTTCTTC.

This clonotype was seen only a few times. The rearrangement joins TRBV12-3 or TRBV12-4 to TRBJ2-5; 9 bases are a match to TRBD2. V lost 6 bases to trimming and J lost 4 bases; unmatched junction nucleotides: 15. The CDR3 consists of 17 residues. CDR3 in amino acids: CASSRGGVAGVGETQYF. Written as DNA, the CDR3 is TGTGCCAGCAGCAGGGGCGGTGTAGCGGGAGTTGGAGAGACCCAGTACTTC.

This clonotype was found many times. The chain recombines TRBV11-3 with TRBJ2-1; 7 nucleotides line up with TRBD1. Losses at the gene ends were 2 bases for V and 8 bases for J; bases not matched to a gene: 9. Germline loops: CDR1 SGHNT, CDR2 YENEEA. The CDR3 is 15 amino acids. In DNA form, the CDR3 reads TGTGCCAGCAGCTTAATGGTGACAGGGAGTGATGAGCAGTTCTTC. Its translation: CASSLMVTGSDEQFF.

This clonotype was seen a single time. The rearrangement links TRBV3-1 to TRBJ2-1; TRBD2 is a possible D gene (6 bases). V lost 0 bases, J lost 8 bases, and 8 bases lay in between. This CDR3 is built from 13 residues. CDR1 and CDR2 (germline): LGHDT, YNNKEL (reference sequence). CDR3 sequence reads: CASSQDWGDEQFF. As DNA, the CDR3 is TGTGCCAGCAGCCAAGATTGGGGGGATGAGCAGTTCTTC.

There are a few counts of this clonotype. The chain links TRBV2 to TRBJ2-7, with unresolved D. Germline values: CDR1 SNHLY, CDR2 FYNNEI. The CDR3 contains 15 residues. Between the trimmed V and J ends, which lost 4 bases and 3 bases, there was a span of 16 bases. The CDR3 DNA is TGTGCCAGCAGTGCCAACAGCAGCCCCTTCTACGAGCAGTACTTC. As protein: CASSANSSPFYEQYF.

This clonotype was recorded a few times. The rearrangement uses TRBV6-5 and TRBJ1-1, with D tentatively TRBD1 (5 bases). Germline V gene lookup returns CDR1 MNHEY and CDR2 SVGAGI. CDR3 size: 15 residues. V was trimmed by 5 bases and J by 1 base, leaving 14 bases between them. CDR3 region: CASSPDNAPNTEAFF. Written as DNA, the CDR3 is TGTGCCAGCAGTCCGGACAACGCCCCGAACACTGAAGCTTTCTTT.

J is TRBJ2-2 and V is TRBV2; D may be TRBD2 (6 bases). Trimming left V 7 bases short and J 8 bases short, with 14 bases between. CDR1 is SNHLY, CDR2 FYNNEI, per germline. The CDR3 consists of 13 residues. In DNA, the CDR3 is TGTGCCAGCATGTTGCGGGGCTCGGGGGAGCTGTTTTTT. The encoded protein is CASMLRGSGELFF.

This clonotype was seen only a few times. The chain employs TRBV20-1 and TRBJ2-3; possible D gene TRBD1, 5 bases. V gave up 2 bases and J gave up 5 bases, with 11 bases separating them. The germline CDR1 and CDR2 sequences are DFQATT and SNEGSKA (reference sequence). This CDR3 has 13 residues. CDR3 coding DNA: TGCAGTGCTAGATGGCAGGGTCAAGATACGCAGTATTTT. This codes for CSARWQGQDTQYF.

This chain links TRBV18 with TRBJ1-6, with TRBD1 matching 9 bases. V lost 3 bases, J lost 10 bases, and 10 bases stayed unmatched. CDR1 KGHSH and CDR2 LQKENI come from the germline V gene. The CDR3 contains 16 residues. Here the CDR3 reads CASSPIPGQGKSPLHF. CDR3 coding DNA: TGTGCCAGCTCACCGATTCCGGGACAGGGTAAATCACCCCTCCACTTT.

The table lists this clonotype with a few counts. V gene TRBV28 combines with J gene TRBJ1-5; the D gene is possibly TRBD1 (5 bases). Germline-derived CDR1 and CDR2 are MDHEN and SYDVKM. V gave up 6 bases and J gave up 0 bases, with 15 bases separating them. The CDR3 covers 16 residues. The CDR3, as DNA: TGTGCCAGCAGGTTCGTCGGGGGGTATAGCAATCAGCCCCAGCATTTT. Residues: CASRFVGGYSNQPQHF.

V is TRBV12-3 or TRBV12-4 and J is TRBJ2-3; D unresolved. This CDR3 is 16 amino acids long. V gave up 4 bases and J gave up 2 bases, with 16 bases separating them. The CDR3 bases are TGTGCCAGCAGTTCTCCCCTCGGCAGTTACACAGATACGCAGTATTTT. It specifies CASSSPLGSYTDTQYF.

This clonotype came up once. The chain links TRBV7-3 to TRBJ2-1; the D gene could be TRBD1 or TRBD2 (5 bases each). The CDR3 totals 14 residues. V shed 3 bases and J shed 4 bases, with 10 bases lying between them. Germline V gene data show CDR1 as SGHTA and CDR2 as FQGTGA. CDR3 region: CASSLGESYNEQFF. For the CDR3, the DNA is TGTGCCAGCAGCTTGGGGGAATCGTACAATGAGCAGTTCTTC.

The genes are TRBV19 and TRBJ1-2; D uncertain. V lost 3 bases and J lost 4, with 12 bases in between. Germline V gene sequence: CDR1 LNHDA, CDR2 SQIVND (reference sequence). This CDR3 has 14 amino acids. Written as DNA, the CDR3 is TGTGCCAGTAGTATGGGCATCGGTCGCTATGGCTACACCTTC. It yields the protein CASSMGIGRYGYTF.

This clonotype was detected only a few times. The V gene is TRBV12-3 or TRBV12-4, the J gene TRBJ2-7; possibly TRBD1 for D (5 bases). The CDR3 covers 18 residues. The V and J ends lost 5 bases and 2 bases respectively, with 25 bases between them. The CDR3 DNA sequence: TGTGCCAGCAGTCTCAGTCAAGGGCTCTCGACAGTCACCTACGAGCAGTACTTC. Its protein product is CASSLSQGLSTVTYEQYF.